These 19 T cell receptor beta chains share one sample of origin, sequenced in a study of T cell responses to AZD1222 COVID-19 vaccine. Clones were sequenced by immunoSEQ multiplex PCR, and TCRdb holds only the in-frame ones, with some missing. This sample yields some 130,000 clones, of which around 90% are seen a single time; 6.3% belongs to the top ten. The starting material was peripheral blood, obtained on day 0 of AZD1222 vaccination. The receptors originated from an adult in good health.

The CDR3 protein is CASSLPFYGYTF. The CDR3 DNA reads TGTGCCAGCAGTTTACCCTTTTATGGCTACACCTTC. This sequence joins TRBV27 and TRBJ1-2; D is unclear. Between the trimmed V and J ends, which lost 2 bases and 5 bases, there was a span of 6 bases. The CDR3 is 12 residues long. The V gene's germline CDR1 is MNHEY and CDR2 SMNVEV (reference sequence).

The genes are TRBV2 and TRBJ2-7, with D perhaps given as TRBD1 or TRBD2 (5 bases each). Trimming cost V 1 base and J 1 base, with 14 bases left between them. Per the germline V gene, CDR1 is SNHLY and CDR2 is FYNNEI. The CDR3 contains 16 residues. The CDR3 loop is CASSEGPGWGSYEQYF. For the CDR3, the DNA is TGTGCCAGCAGTGAAGGTCCCGGTTGGGGGTCCTACGAGCAGTACTTC.

The chain has TRBV4-1 and TRBJ1-3; D is possibly TRBD1 (5 bases). CDR1 and CDR2 (germline): MGHRA, YSYEKL. The CDR3 covers 14 residues. With 4 bases removed from V and 4 bases from J, the gap between germline ends came to 11 bases. The CDR3 loop is CASSRGTEGNTIYF. Here the CDR3 DNA reads TGCGCCAGCAGCCGTGGGACGGAAGGAAACACCATATATTTT.

This clone has just one count. The J gene is TRBJ2-3, the V gene TRBV6-1; TRBD2 might be the D (5 bases). Trimming took 4 bases from V and 5 from J, leaving 19 bases between them. CDR3 size: 16 residues. CDR1 is MNHNS and CDR2 is SASEGT in the germline V gene. DNA for the CDR3: TGTGCCAGCAGTGCCGGACGACCAGCCGGGGTAGATACGCAGTATTTT. It specifies CASSAGRPAGVDTQYF.

This chain links TRBV7-2 with TRBJ2-7; D assignment may be TRBD1 or TRBD2 (5 bases each). Looked up from germline, CDR1 is SGHTA and CDR2 is FQGNSA. This CDR3 has 14 residues. V dropped 5 bases and J dropped 7 bases, with 18 bases sitting between them. The CDR3 sequence is CASSPRTRGSEQYF. The CDR3 DNA is TGTGCCAGCAGCCCCCGCACTAGGGGATCGGAGCAGTACTTC. Variable domain in full (rest from reference TRBV7-2 and TRBJ2-7): GAGVSQSPSNKVTEKGKDVELRCDPISGHTALYWYRQSLGQGLEFLIYFQGNSAPDKSGLPSDRFSAERTGGSVSTLTIQRTQQEDSAVYLCASSPRTRGSEQYFGPGTRLTVT.

This sequence joins TRBV6-6 and TRBJ1-1; D is perhaps TRBD1 (6 bases). The CDR3 has 13 residues. V was cut by 7 bases and J by 6 bases, with 15 bases left in between. Germline CDR1 and CDR2: MNHNY and SVGAGI (reference sequence). This CDR3 reads CASIPRRGAEAFF. The CDR3 bases are TGTGCCAGCATCCCTCGCAGGGGCGCTGAAGCTTTCTTT.

This chain connects TRBV5-4 to TRBJ2-7; no clear D gene. The CDR3 is made up of 13 amino acids. Trimming took 0 bases from V and 4 from J, leaving 8 bases between them. CDR1 and CDR2 from the germline V gene are SGHNT and YYREEE (reference sequence). The CDR3 sequence is CASSLVQQYEQYF. DNA for the CDR3: TGTGCCAGCAGCTTGGTACAGCAGTACGAGCAGTACTTC.

The rearrangement joins TRBV11-1 to TRBJ1-3; D perhaps matches TRBD1 (5 bases). This CDR3 spans 12 amino acids. The V end lost 5 bases, the J end lost 9 bases, and 11 bases lay between the germline ends. CDR1 and CDR2 from the germline V gene are SGHAT and FQDESV (reference sequence). The CDR3 bases are TGTGCCAGCAGCCACGGGCAGGGCACCATATATTTT. Amino acids: CASSHGQGTIYF. The whole variable domain, remainder taken from reference TRBV11-1 and TRBJ1-3, is EAEVAQSPRYKITEKSQAVAFWCDPISGHATLYWYRQILGQGPELLVQFQDESVVDDSQLPKDRFSAERLKGVDSTLKIQPAELGDSAMYLCASSHGQGTIYFGEGSWLTVV.

V gene TRBV6-5 combines with J gene TRBJ2-7; D is undetermined. The CDR3 contains 15 residues. Trimming shortened V by 2 bases and J by 2 bases, and 13 bases separated the two germline ends. Germline CDR1 and CDR2: MNHEY and SVGAGI. The CDR3 DNA reads as TGTGCCAGCAGTTACGGGTCGAGTCTCCCCTACGAGCAGTACTTC. Its translation: CASSYGSSLPYEQYF.

The rearrangement joins TRBV2 to TRBJ2-4; tentatively, D is TRBD1 or TRBD2 (5 bases each). V lost 3 bases and J 6 bases, leaving 15 bases between the germline ends. The CDR3 is 15 residues long. Germline CDR1 is SNHLY and CDR2 is FYNNEI. The CDR3 region is CASSERGQVTNIQYF. CDR3 coding DNA: TGTGCCAGCAGTGAGAGGGGCCAAGTGACAAACATTCAGTACTTC.

This sequence joins TRBV6-5 and TRBJ1-3; D is possibly TRBD1 (5 bases). CDR1 and CDR2 (germline): MNHEY, SVGAGI. V lost 5 bases and J lost 6, with 14 bases in between. The CDR3 runs 14 residues. In DNA, the CDR3 is TGTGCCAGCAGTCCCCCGGGACTTAAAAACACCATATATTTT. As protein: CASSPPGLKNTIYF.

V is TRBV29-1 and J is TRBJ1-5, with D possibly TRBD1 on 6 matching bases. The CDR3 loop spans 14 amino acids. The germline V gene has CDR1 SQVTM and CDR2 ANQGSEA. The ends were cut back, 4 bases at V and 7 bases at J, with 17 bases in the middle. In nucleotides, the CDR3 is TGCAGCGTTGGGGGGGCGGAAAGTCGGCAGCCCCAGCATTTT. Translated: CSVGGAESRQPQHF.

CDR3 in amino acids: CASRGPGNTEAFF. In DNA, the CDR3 is TGTGCCAGCAGAGGTCCAGGGAACACTGAAGCTTTCTTT. The chain has TRBV2 and TRBJ1-1; D is ambiguous. V was pared by 6 bases and J by 1 base, with 9 bases between. Germline V gene data show CDR1 as SNHLY and CDR2 as FYNNEI. The CDR3 runs 13 residues.

The genes are TRBV3-1 (or the pseudogene TRBV3-2) and TRBJ1-5; D is unresolved. Trimming shortened V by 2 bases and J by 4 bases, and 3 bases separated the two germline ends. Germline values: CDR1 LGHDT, CDR2 YNNKEL (reference sequence). The CDR3 has 12 amino acids. For the CDR3, the DNA is TGTGCCAGCAGCCAATTGAATCAGCCCCAGCATTTT. It codes for CASSQLNQPQHF.

V and J are TRBV7-9 and TRBJ2-1; no firm D call. Trimming took 1 base from V and 4 from J, leaving 5 bases between them. Germline CDR1 is SEHNR and CDR2 is FQNEAQ (reference sequence). This CDR3 region has 13 residues. The CDR3 DNA is TGTGCCAGCAGCTTAGTAGTTTACAATGAGCAGTTCTTC. It encodes CASSLVVYNEQFF.

This rearrangement joins TRBV4-2 to TRBJ1-6; TRBD1 aligns across 7 bases. With V trimmed by 4 bases and J by 5 bases, 11 bases remained unmatched. This CDR3 region has 17 residues. The V gene's germline CDR1 is LGHNA and CDR2 YNFKEQ. The CDR3 DNA is TGTGCCAGCAGCCCTCCACAGGGGAAAAAAAATAATTCACCCCTCCACTTT. This encodes CASSPPQGKKNNSPLHF.

J is TRBJ1-2 and V is TRBV19, with TRBD1 matching over 7 bases. Per germline, CDR1 LNHDA and CDR2 SQIVND (reference sequence). The CDR3 is made up of 15 amino acids. The V and J ends lost 5 bases and 1 base, in that order; junction bases with no gene match: 7. The DNA of the CDR3 is TGTGCCAGTAGTCCGAGGGGGCGGATTAACTATGGCTACACCTTC. It specifies CASSPRGRINYGYTF.

The chain carries TRBV6-6 and TRBJ2-7; no clear D. Germline-derived CDR1 and CDR2 are MNHNY and SVGAGI (reference sequence). The length of the CDR3 is 14 residues. Trimming cost V 0 bases and J 3 bases, with 9 bases left between them. In DNA form, the CDR3 reads TGTGCCAGCAGTTACTCTGAAGCAGTCTACGAGCAGTACTTC. Protein product: CASSYSEAVYEQYF.

The CDR3 coding sequence is TGTGCCAGCAGCCTCGGGACAGGAGCACTCTATGGCTACACCTTC. Translated, it gives CASSLGTGALYGYTF. This chain joins TRBV6-5 and TRBJ1-2; 8 positions match TRBD1. The CDR3 has 15 residues. Looked up from germline, CDR1 is MNHEY and CDR2 is SVGAGI. V lost 6 bases to trimming and J lost 4 bases; unmatched junction nucleotides: 10.